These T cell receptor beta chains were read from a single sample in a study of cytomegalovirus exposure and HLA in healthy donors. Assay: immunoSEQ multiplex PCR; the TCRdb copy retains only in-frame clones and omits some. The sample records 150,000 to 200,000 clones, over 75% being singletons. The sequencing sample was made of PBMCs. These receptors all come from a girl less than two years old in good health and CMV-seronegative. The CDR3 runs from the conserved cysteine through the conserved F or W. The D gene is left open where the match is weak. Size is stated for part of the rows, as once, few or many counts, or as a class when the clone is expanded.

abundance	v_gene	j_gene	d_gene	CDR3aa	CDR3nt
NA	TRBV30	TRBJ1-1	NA	CAWSDGGIWNTEAFF	TGTGCCTGGAGTGATGGGGGGATCTGGAACACTGAAGCTTTCTTT
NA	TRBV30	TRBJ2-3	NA	CAWSLGLPQYF	TGTGCCTGGTCCCTTGGACTCCCGCAGTATTTT
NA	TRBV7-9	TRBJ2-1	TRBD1	CASSSRDRIGNEQFF	TGTGCCAGCAGCTCAAGGGACAGGATCGGCAATGAGCAGTTCTTC
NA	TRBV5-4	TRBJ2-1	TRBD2	CASSLSVLSGSSYNEQFF	TGTGCCAGCAGCTTGTCGGTTCTTAGCGGGAGCTCCTACAATGAGCAGTTCTTC
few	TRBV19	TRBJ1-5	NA	CASSIPPGGGPGWPQHF	TGTGCCAGTAGTATCCCCCCGGGAGGGGGACCCGGTTGGCCCCAGCATTTT
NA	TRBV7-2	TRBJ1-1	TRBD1	CASSSQYSDRGPTEAFF	TGTGCCAGCAGCTCACAATATTCGGACAGGGGGCCCACTGAAGCTTTCTTT
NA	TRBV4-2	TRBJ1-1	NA	CASSQEEESTEAFF	TGTGCCAGCAGCCAAGAGGAGGAATCAACTGAAGCTTTCTTT
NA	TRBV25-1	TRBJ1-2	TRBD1	CASSELSRGGEGYTF	TGTGCCAGCAGTGAATTAAGCCGAGGGGGCGAAGGCTACACCTTC
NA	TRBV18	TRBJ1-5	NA	CASIRGQPQHF	TGTGCCAGCATTCGAGGACAGCCCCAGCATTTT
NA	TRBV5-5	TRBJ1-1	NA	CASSKYASGQGYEAFF	TGTGCCAGCAGCAAATACGCCTCGGGACAAGGCTATGAAGCTTTCTTT
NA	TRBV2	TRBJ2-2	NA	CAGKSGPGELFF	TGTGCCGGAAAAAGCGGGCCCGGGGAGCTGTTTTTT
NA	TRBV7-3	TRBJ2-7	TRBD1	CASSPNAGGYEQYF	TGTGCCAGCAGCCCGAACGCAGGGGGCTACGAGCAGTACTTC
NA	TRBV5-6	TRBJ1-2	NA	CASSSGPVYTF	TGTGCCAGCAGCAGCGGACCAGTCTACACCTTC
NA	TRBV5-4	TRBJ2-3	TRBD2	CASSWGLAGITDTQYF	TGTGCCAGCAGCTGGGGACTAGCGGGGATCACAGATACGCAGTATTTT
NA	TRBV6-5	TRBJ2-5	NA	CASSYRETQYF	TGTGCCAGCAGTTACCGGGAGACCCAGTACTTC
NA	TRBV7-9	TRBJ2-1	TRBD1	CSSSLQGGSYNEQFF	TGTTCCAGCAGCCTACAGGGGGGCTCCTACAATGAGCAGTTCTTC
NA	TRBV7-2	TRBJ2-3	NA	CASSSLPDTQYF	TGTGCCAGCAGCTCCCTTCCCGATACGCAGTATTTT
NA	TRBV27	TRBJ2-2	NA	CASSLTSQGATGELFF	TGTGCCAGCAGTTTAACCTCCCAGGGTGCCACCGGGGAGCTGTTTTTT
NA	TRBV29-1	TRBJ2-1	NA	CSVVKGTSYNEQFF	TGCAGCGTTGTAAAGGGGACAAGTTACAATGAGCAGTTCTTC
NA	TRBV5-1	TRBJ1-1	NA	CASSLGSRGPEAFF	TGCGCCAGCAGCTTGGGATCGCGGGGACCAGAAGCTTTCTTT
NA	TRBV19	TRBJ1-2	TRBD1	CASSIYGSGGTNYGYTF	TGTGCCAGTAGTATATACGGATCAGGGGGTACGAACTATGGCTACACCTTC
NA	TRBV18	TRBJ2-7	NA	CASSPIDVGGEQYF	TGTGCCAGCTCACCAATCGATGTAGGGGGCGAGCAGTACTTC
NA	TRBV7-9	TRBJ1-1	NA	CASRMDRLMPALRAEAFF	TGTGCCAGCAGAATGGACCGCTTGATGCCAGCGTTGCGGGCTGAAGCTTTCTTT
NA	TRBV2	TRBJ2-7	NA	CASTPLTGIGVDEQYF	TGTGCCAGCACTCCACTTACAGGGATAGGTGTAGACGAGCAGTACTTC
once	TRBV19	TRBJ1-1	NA	CASSPQVAGPWGTEAFF	TGTGCCAGTAGTCCACAGGTCGCGGGGCCCTGGGGGACTGAAGCTTTCTTT
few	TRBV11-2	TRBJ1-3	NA	CASSLTGTPSGNTIYF	TGTGCCAGCAGCTTAACAGGGACCCCTTCCGGAAACACCATATATTTT
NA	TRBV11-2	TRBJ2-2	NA	CASSLSARNTGELFF	TGTGCCAGCAGCTTATCCGCGCGGAACACCGGGGAGCTGTTTTTT
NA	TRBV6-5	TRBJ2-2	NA	CASLPLGSEGELFF	TGTGCCAGCCTCCCGCTCGGGAGTGAGGGGGAGCTGTTTTTT
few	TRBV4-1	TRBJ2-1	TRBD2	CASSQDIRLLAGVNEQFF	TGCGCCAGCAGCCAAGATATTAGGCTCCTAGCGGGGGTCAATGAGCAGTTCTTC
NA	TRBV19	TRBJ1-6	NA	CASAPRSSYNSPLHF	TGTGCCAGTGCACCCAGAAGCTCCTATAATTCACCCCTCCACTTT
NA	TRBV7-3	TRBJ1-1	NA	CASSLIGAGGHTEAFF	TGTGCCAGCAGCTTAATCGGAGCGGGTGGCCACACTGAAGCTTTCTTT
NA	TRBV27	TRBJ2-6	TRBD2	CASSPMGLAGPSGANVLTF	TGTGCCAGCAGTCCGATGGGACTAGCGGGCCCCTCTGGGGCCAACGTCCTGACTTTC
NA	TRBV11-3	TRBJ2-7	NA	CASSLNREGEQYF	TGTGCCAGCAGCTTAAACAGGGAGGGAGAGCAGTACTTC
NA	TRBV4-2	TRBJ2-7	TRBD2	CASSQISGSYEQYF	TGTGCCAGCAGCCAAATTAGCGGGTCCTACGAGCAGTACTTC
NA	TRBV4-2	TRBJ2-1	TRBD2	CASSPRGGTSSEQFF	TGTGCCAGCAGCCCCCGGGGAGGGACTAGCTCTGAGCAGTTCTTC
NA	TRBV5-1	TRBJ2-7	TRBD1	CASSLPTGDEQYF	TGCGCCAGCAGCTTGCCGACAGGGGACGAGCAGTACTTC
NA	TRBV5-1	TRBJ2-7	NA	CASSPSSSARTYEQYF	TGCGCCAGCTCTCCCTCTTCCAGCGCAAGAACCTACGAGCAGTACTTC
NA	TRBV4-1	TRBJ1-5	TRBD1	CASSPTHPGQGRSGQPQHF	TGCGCCAGCAGCCCAACCCATCCGGGACAGGGGAGAAGTGGGCAGCCCCAGCATTTT
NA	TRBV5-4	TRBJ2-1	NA	CASSWGVGDNEQFF	TGTGCCAGCAGCTGGGGGGTCGGAGACAATGAGCAGTTCTTC
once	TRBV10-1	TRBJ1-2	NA	CASSGPGLPADGYTF	TGCGCCAGCAGTGGGCCAGGGCTACCGGCGGATGGCTACACCTTC
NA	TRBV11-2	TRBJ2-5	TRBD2	CASSLGGPETQYF	TGTGCCAGCAGCTTGGGAGGGCCAGAGACCCAGTACTTC
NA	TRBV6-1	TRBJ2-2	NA	CASSERAGMNTGELFF	TGTGCCAGCAGTGAAAGGGCAGGGATGAACACCGGGGAGCTGTTTTTT
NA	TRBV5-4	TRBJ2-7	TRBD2	CASSPGGGAGVLSYEQYF	TGTGCCAGCAGCCCCGGAGGTGGGGCGGGAGTCCTCTCCTACGAGCAGTACTTC
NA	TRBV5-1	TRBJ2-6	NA	CASSVSRESGANVLTF	TGCGCCAGCAGCGTCTCCCGGGAGTCTGGGGCCAACGTCCTGACTTTC
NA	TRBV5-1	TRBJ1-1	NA	CASSRDPRGQTTEAFF	TGCGCCAGCAGCCGCGACCCGCGCGGACAGACCACTGAAGCTTTCTTT
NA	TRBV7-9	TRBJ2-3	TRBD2	CASSLAGGLAGADTQYF	TGTGCCAGCAGCTTAGCAGGGGGACTAGCGGGGGCAGATACGCAGTATTTT
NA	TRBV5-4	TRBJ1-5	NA	CASSSGRGDQPQHF	TGTGCCAGCAGCTCGGGGAGGGGAGATCAGCCCCAGCATTTT
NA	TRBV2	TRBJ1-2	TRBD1	CASRVGTGLRGYGYTF	TGTGCCAGCAGAGTAGGGACAGGCCTTAGAGGTTATGGCTACACCTTC
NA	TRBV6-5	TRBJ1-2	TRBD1	CAGSQRQGNGYTF	TGTGCCGGCAGCCAGCGACAGGGTAATGGCTACACCTTC